The 16 T cell receptor beta chains below were found in one sample sequenced in a study of cytomegalovirus exposure and HLA in healthy donors. Vbeta (60) and Jbeta (13) primers were used in the PCR. Profiling relied on immunoSEQ multiplex PCR, and the TCRdb table lists in-frame clones only, not all of them. There are tens of thousands of clones in the sample, with 3.5% to 4% held by the top ten. Sequenced material: PBMCs. These receptor sequences come from a woman between 18 and 29 years old in good health and CMV-seronegative.

The rearrangement joins TRBV2 to TRBJ2-7, with TRBD2 matching over 8 bases. Looked up from germline, CDR1 is SNHLY and CDR2 is FYNNEI. The ends lost 6 bases at V and 3 bases at J; junction bases unmatched: 10. The CDR3 length is 15 residues. This CDR3 is CASSPERGPDYEQYF. CDR3 DNA sequence: TGTGCCAGCAGCCCAGAGCGGGGGCCTGACTACGAGCAGTACTTC.

This chain joins TRBV9 and TRBJ2-7; TRBD1 aligns across 11 bases. This CDR3 comprises 15 residues. The V and J ends lost 0 bases and 6 bases, in that order; junction bases with no gene match: 5. Germline lookup yields CDR1 SGDLS and CDR2 YYNGEE. CDR3 nucleotide sequence: TGTGCCAGCAGCGTAGGCGGGACAGGGGGGGGCGAGCAGTACTTC. Translation: CASSVGGTGGGEQYF.

The chain links TRBV4-2 to TRBJ2-3; D is ambiguous. V was cut by 4 bases and J by 3 bases, with 23 bases left in between. The CDR3 sequence is 18 residues long. Looked up from germline, CDR1 is LGHNA and CDR2 is YNFKEQ. The CDR3 nucleotides read TGTGCCAGCAGCCTCCCGGCGTTCGCGGAGTTCGTAACAGATACGCAGTATTTT. It codes for CASSLPAFAEFVTDTQYF.

The chain employs TRBV5-6 and TRBJ2-7, with TRBD2 as a possible D gene (5 bases). The CDR3 extends over 15 amino acids. V lost 1 base and J 9 bases, leaving 20 bases between the germline ends. The V gene's germline CDR1 is SGHDT and CDR2 YYEEEE. For the CDR3, the DNA is TGTGCCAGCAGCTTGCGCCCGGCCATTGGTCGGGGGCAGTACTTC. Its translation is CASSLRPAIGRGQYF.

The rearrangement uses TRBV12-2 and TRBJ1-2. TRBV12-2 has pseudogene status. The CDR3 loop spans 15 amino acids. The CDR3 spells CASRSQDWGGEGYTF. The CDR3 coding sequence is TGTGCAAGTCGCTCCCAAGATTGGGGGGGTGAAGGCTACACCTTC.

The chain is built from TRBV27 and TRBJ2-5, with D tentatively TRBD2 (5 bases). Germline V CDR1 and CDR2: MNHEY, SMNVEV (reference sequence). Trimming took 4 bases from V and 4 from J, leaving 13 bases between them. This CDR3 has 14 residues. The DNA for the CDR3 is TGTGCCAGCAGTTGGACTCGTACCCGAGAGACCCAGTACTTC. It is translated as CASSWTRTRETQYF.

The genes are TRBV6-6 and TRBJ2-7, with D tentatively TRBD1 (6 bases). V lost 2 bases, J lost 6 bases, and 14 bases lay in between. Germline V CDR1 and CDR2: MNHNY, SVGAGI (reference sequence). The CDR3 has 14 amino acids. The CDR3 DNA is TGTGCCAGCAGTTACCAAAGCCTCAGGGGCGAGCAGTACTTC. This sequence encodes CASSYQSLRGEQYF.

V and J are TRBV6-1 and TRBJ1-2; no definite D call. The CDR3 runs 12 residues. Germline CDR1 is MNHNS and CDR2 is SASEGT. Trimming took off 6 bases at V and 3 bases at J, with 8 bases between the two ends. DNA for the CDR3: TGTGCCAGCAGCGTTCAGGACTATGGCTACACCTTC. As protein: CASSVQDYGYTF.

V usage is TRBV30 and J usage is TRBJ2-5; D gene unclear. Germline V gene data show CDR1 as GTSNPN and CDR2 as SVGIG (reference sequence). Trimming cost V 2 bases and J 5 bases, with 9 bases left between them. The CDR3 runs to 12 residues. The CDR3 DNA reads as TGTGCCTGGAGTCCGCAGAAGGAGACCCAGTACTTC. As protein: CAWSPQKETQYF.

The CDR3: CAWSSFGGPTEAFF. The DNA of the CDR3 is TGTGCCTGGAGTTCCTTTGGTGGGCCCACTGAAGCTTTCTTT. The chain links TRBV30 to TRBJ1-1; D is ambiguous. V was trimmed by 2 bases and J by 4 bases, leaving 14 bases between them. CDR1 and CDR2 from the germline V gene are GTSNPN and SVGIG (reference sequence). The CDR3 loop spans 14 amino acids.

V usage is TRBV13 and J usage is TRBJ1-1; D is possibly TRBD1 (5 bases). This CDR3 has 12 residues. In germline, CDR1 is PRHDT, CDR2 FYEKMQ (reference sequence). V lost 7 bases to trimming and J lost 8 bases, with 14 bases between them. As DNA, the CDR3 is TGTGCCAGCACCCAGGGACTCCAAGAAGCTTTCTTT. Translated: CASTQGLQEAFF.

The chain links TRBV4-1 to TRBJ2-7; 8 bases are shared with TRBD1. V shed 3 bases, J shed 4 bases, and the junction held 8 bases outside the gene matches. The CDR3 runs 15 residues. CDR1 MGHRA and CDR2 YSYEKL come from the germline V gene. CDR3 residues: CASSQTGTGIYEQYF. As DNA, the CDR3 is TGCGCCAGCAGCCAGACCGGGACAGGAATTTACGAGCAGTACTTC.

The V gene is TRBV9, the J gene TRBJ1-3; 7 bases are shared with TRBD1. CDR1 is SGDLS, CDR2 YYNGEE, per germline. The length of the CDR3 is 15 residues. After removal of 1 base from V and 0 bases from J, the junction contained 1 base not matched to a gene. The CDR3 sequence is CASSVQGGSGNTIYF. DNA for the CDR3: TGTGCCAGCAGCGTACAGGGGGGCTCTGGAAACACCATATATTTT.

The chain carries TRBV5-1 and TRBJ1-3; possibly TRBD1 for D (5 bases). Trimming cost V 2 bases and J 7 bases, with 13 bases left between them. Germline CDR1 is SGHRS and CDR2 is YFSETQ. The CDR3 length is 14 residues. CDR3 coding DNA: TGCGCCAGCAGCTTAGCGGGGCGCGGGAACACCATATATTTT. Protein sequence: CASSLAGRGNTIYF.

The chain couples TRBV2 to TRBJ2-7; 7 nucleotides match TRBD2. Germline V CDR1 and CDR2: SNHLY, FYNNEI. The V segment lost 6 bases and the J segment 6 bases; nucleotides outside the gene matches: 14. The CDR3 covers 15 residues. The CDR3 is CASRGESGEGLEQYF. The CDR3, as DNA: TGTGCCAGCAGGGGGGAGAGCGGGGAGGGGCTCGAGCAGTACTTC.

The J gene is TRBJ2-6, the V gene TRBV5-4; no clear D. V gave up 4 bases and J gave up 0 bases, with 5 bases separating them. Germline assignment: CDR1 SGHNT and CDR2 YYREEE (reference sequence). CDR3 length: 14 amino acids. In DNA, the CDR3 is TGTGCCAGCAGCGGGCCCTCTGGGGCCAACGTCCTGACTTTC. It yields the protein CASSGPSGANVLTF.